This entry lists 16 T cell receptor beta chains sequenced from one sample in a study of OX40 agonist ivuxolimab in advanced cancers. Produced via immunoSEQ multiplex PCR; TCRdb's table is partial and in-frame only. Altogether roughly 70,000 clones are present, around 89% being singletons, with the ten largest covering around 0.53%. Sequenced material: CD4+ or CD8+ T cells sorted from blood, taken in a trial of the OX40 agonist ivuxolimab. The receptors originated from an adult with an advanced solid tumor such as melanoma, head and neck, liver or kidney cancer.

The chain recombines TRBV19 with TRBJ1-5, with D tentatively TRBD1 (6 bases). V shed 7 bases and J shed 2 bases, with 15 bases lying between them. Germline V gene data show CDR1 as LNHDA and CDR2 as SQIVND (reference sequence). The CDR3 is made up of 15 amino acids. The CDR3 nucleotides read TGTGCCAGTACCTTACAGGGTGGAGGCAATCAGCCCCAGCATTTT. It is translated as CASTLQGGGNQPQHF.

This clone appeared once. CDR3 protein: CASSQGGLDTQYF. DNA of the CDR3: TGTGCCAGCAGCCAGGGGGGACTCGATACGCAGTATTTT. The V and J genes are TRBV7-3 and TRBJ2-3, with D possibly being TRBD1 (7 bases). From germline, CDR1 is SGHTA and CDR2 FQGTGA. The V gene lost 5 bases and the J gene lost 6 bases, with 12 bases spanning the gap. The CDR3 is made up of 13 amino acids.

The J gene is TRBJ1-6, the V gene TRBV18; D gene unclear. This CDR3 is 14 amino acids long. The germline V gene encodes CDR1 KGHSH and CDR2 LQKENI. Trimming removed 6 bases from V and 0 bases from J, with 6 bases in between. CDR3: CASSEGSYNSPLHF. CDR3 DNA sequence: TGTGCCAGCTCCGAAGGCTCCTATAATTCACCCCTCCACTTT.

The J gene is TRBJ1-3, the V gene TRBV27, with 10 bases matching TRBD1. The CDR3 has 19 amino acids. V lost 6 bases, J lost 1 base, and 15 bases stayed unmatched. Germline V gene lookup returns CDR1 MNHEY and CDR2 SMNVEV (reference sequence). The DNA of the CDR3 is TGTGCCAGCAGGAAATACGGGGACAGGGGAACACCTTCTGGAAACACCATATATTTT. Translated, it gives CASRKYGDRGTPSGNTIYF.

The CDR3 coding sequence is TGTGCCAGACAGCCCCGGACGGGGAACACTGAAGCTTTCTTT. It is translated as CARQPRTGNTEAFF. The chain is built from TRBV5-3 and TRBJ1-1; D unresolved. Being an ORF, TRBV5-3 has a function that is uncertain. V lost 7 bases to trimming and J lost 1 base, with 14 bases between them. The CDR3 is 14 residues long.

This clone has a handful of counts. This sequence joins TRBV19 and TRBJ1-3; the D is unclear. The length of the CDR3 is 14 residues. Germline-derived CDR1 and CDR2 are LNHDA and SQIVND (reference sequence). The V gene lost 6 bases and the J gene lost 4 bases, with 13 bases spanning the gap. The CDR3 DNA is TGTGCCAGTAGAGATCGCGCAGCGGGAAACACCATATATTTT. Amino acids: CASRDRAAGNTIYF. Variable domain in full (rest from reference TRBV19 and TRBJ1-3): DGGITQSPKYLFRKEGQNVTLSCEQNLNHDAMYWYRQDPGQGLRLIYYSQIVNDFQKGDIAEGYSVSREKKESFPLTVTSAQKNPTAFYLCASRDRAAGNTIYFGEGSWLTVV.

The chain combines TRBV29-1 with TRBJ1-2, with a tentative D call TRBD1 (5 bases). Germline-derived CDR1 and CDR2 are SQVTM and ANQGSEA. This CDR3 contains 15 residues. Trimming cost V 1 base and J 3 bases, with 15 bases left between them. As DNA, the CDR3 is TGCAGCGTTGAAGTGGGGGAGGCGGAATACTATGGCTACACCTTC. Translation gives CSVEVGEAEYYGYTF. Drawing the rest from reference TRBV29-1 and TRBJ1-2, the complete variable domain is SAVISQKPSRDICQRGTSLTIQCQVDSQVTMMFWYRQQPGQSLTLIATANQGSEATYESGFVIDKFPISRPNLTFSTLTVSNMSPEDSSIYLCSVEVGEAEYYGYTFGSGTRLTVV.

This clone is a singleton in its sample. The chain has TRBV5-6 and TRBJ1-3, with D tentatively TRBD1 (6 bases). V lost 4 bases, J lost 4 bases, and 9 bases lay in between. The CDR3 runs 13 residues. Germline loops: CDR1 SGHDT, CDR2 YYEEEE. The CDR3 DNA reads as TGTGCCAGCAGCCCGACAGGAGGAAACACCATATATTTT. Protein sequence: CASSPTGGNTIYF.

This chain joins TRBV9 and TRBJ2-7; a possible D gene is TRBD2 (6 bases). The germline CDR1 and CDR2 sequences are SGDLS and YYNGEE. With 4 bases removed from V and 5 bases from J, the gap between germline ends came to 13 bases. CDR3 size: 13 residues. The CDR3, as DNA: TGTGCCAGCAGCTTAGGAGGGCTCAACGAGCAGTACTTC. Protein: CASSLGGLNEQYF.

The chain couples TRBV28 to TRBJ2-1; TRBD2 matches at 11 bases. V dropped 4 bases and J dropped 8; count of bases not matched to a gene: 10. The CDR3 sequence is 16 residues long. CDR1 and CDR2 (germline): MDHEN, SYDVKM. CDR3 bases: TGTGCCAGCAGTTCGCAACTAGCGGGGGTTTTGGATGAGCAGTTCTTC. It specifies CASSSQLAGVLDEQFF.

J is TRBJ2-4 and V is TRBV5-1, with 7 positions matching TRBD2. J lost 0 bases, V lost 8 bases, and 11 bases had no gene match. Germline V gives CDR1 SGHRS, CDR2 YFSETQ. This CDR3 spans 16 amino acids. DNA of the CDR3: TGCGCCAGTTCCGGGGAGGGGTCGGGAGCCAAAAACATTCAGTACTTC. Amino acid sequence: CASSGEGSGAKNIQYF.

The chain employs TRBV7-2 and TRBJ2-3; no clear D gene. Germline lookup yields CDR1 SGHTA and CDR2 FQGNSA. The CDR3 is 14 residues long. The V and J ends lost 2 bases and 3 bases respectively, with 9 bases between them. The DNA of the CDR3 is TGTGCCAGCAGCTTACAAGTGTTAACAGATACGCAGTATTTT. Translating it yields CASSLQVLTDTQYF.

This chain links TRBV2 with TRBJ2-2; the match to TRBD2 covers 7 bases. This CDR3 region has 13 residues. CDR1 SNHLY and CDR2 FYNNEI come from the germline V gene. The V segment lost 8 bases and the J segment 6 bases; nucleotides outside the gene matches: 6. In DNA form, the CDR3 reads TGTGCCAGCGGCATTGCGGGGGCCGGGGAGCTGTTTTTT. Residues: CASGIAGAGELFF.

V usage is TRBV11-2 and J usage is TRBJ1-1; the D is unclear. Trimming cost V 1 base and J 8 bases, with 8 bases left between them. CDR3 size: 12 residues. Germline V gene sequence: CDR1 SGHAT, CDR2 FQNNGV. The CDR3 nucleotides are TGTGCCAGCAGCTTAGGTGTCGGGGAAGCTTTCTTT. It codes for CASSLGVGEAFF.

The chain is built from TRBV5-1 and TRBJ1-4; 11 nucleotides line up with TRBD1. V shed 2 bases, J shed 7 bases, and the junction held 4 bases outside the gene matches. This CDR3 region has 15 residues. Germline CDR1 SGHRS, CDR2 YFSETQ. CDR3 sequence (DNA): TGCGCCAGCAGCTTTAGGACAGGGGGCGGTGAAAAACTGTTTTTT. It is translated as CASSFRTGGGEKLFF.

CDR3 amino acids: CASSPDRGPYEQYF. The CDR3 DNA reads as TGTGCCAGCAGTCCCGACAGGGGGCCCTACGAGCAGTACTTC. V gene TRBV27 combines with J gene TRBJ2-7; 10 nucleotides line up with TRBD1. The CDR3 spans 14 residues. Germline V lookup: CDR1 MNHEY, CDR2 SMNVEV (reference sequence). V lost 5 bases, J lost 2 bases, and 3 bases stayed unmatched.